These T cell receptor beta chains were read from a single sample in a study of beta chain features in type 1 diabetes. The data were produced by immunoSEQ multiplex PCR, yet TCRdb's version contains in-frame clones alone and is incomplete. Here the sample spans approximately 120,000 clones, about 40% being singletons. Sequenced: stem cell memory CD4+ T cells from blood. These receptors originate from a woman aged 18-29 years in good health. The CDR3 runs from the conserved cysteine through the conserved F or W. Fields, in order: J gene, D gene, clone size, V gene, CDR3 protein, CDR3 DNA. D genes are given only for firm matches. Some rows mark clone size as missing; the rest say once, few, many or name a class of expanded clone.

>TRBJ1-4|.|few|TRBV25-1
CASSESPLTGPNEKLFF
TGTGCCAGCAGTGAATCCCCTCTTACAGGGCCTAATGAAAAACTGTTTTTT
>TRBJ2-7|TRBD2|few|TRBV7-2
CASSPPSGSSYEQYF
TGTGCCAGCAGCCCTCCCAGCGGGAGCTCCTACGAGCAGTACTTC
>TRBJ2-1|.|.|TRBV20-1
CSARLARRQFF
TGCAGTGCTCGTCTAGCTAGACGGCAGTTCTTC
>TRBJ2-5|TRBD2|few|TRBV11-2
CASSLMASGSGETQYF
TGTGCCAGCAGCTTGATGGCTAGCGGGAGCGGGGAGACCCAGTACTTC
>TRBJ2-5|TRBD2|.|TRBV15
CATSRQRTSGGETQYF
TGTGCCACCAGCAGACAAAGGACTAGCGGTGGAGAGACCCAGTACTTC
>TRBJ1-2|.|.|TRBV2
CATSFRQDYGYTF
TGTGCCACCAGCTTCAGACAGGACTATGGCTACACCTTC
>TRBJ1-1|.|.|TRBV28
CASSLVGHMNTEAFF
TGTGCCAGCAGTTTGGTGGGGCACATGAACACTGAAGCTTTCTTT
>TRBJ2-1|TRBD2|.|TRBV15
CATSRDLAGSYNEQFF
TGTGCCACCAGCAGAGACCTAGCGGGAAGCTACAATGAGCAGTTCTTC
>TRBJ2-7|TRBD1|.|TRBV2
CASSGQGLVVEQYF
TGTGCCAGCAGTGGACAGGGATTAGTTGTCGAGCAGTACTTC
>TRBJ2-7|.|.|TRBV6-5
CASSYSISGETYEQYF
TGTGCCAGCAGTTACTCGATCTCGGGAGAAACCTACGAGCAGTACTTC
>TRBJ2-6|.|few|TRBV18
CASSPTQGPSGANVLTF
TGTGCCAGCTCTCCGACACAGGGTCCCTCCGGGGCCAACGTCCTGACTTTC
>TRBJ2-1|.|once|TRBV27
CASSFDGRYYNEQFF
TGTGCCAGCAGTTTCGACGGGAGATACTACAATGAGCAGTTCTTC
>TRBJ1-1|.|.|TRBV30
CAWRHLNTEAFF
TGTGCCTGGAGACACCTGAACACTGAAGCTTTCTTT
>TRBJ1-2|.|.|TRBV6-6
CASSSDGRMGGYTF
TGTGCCAGCAGTAGCGACGGGAGAATGGGTGGCTACACCTTC
>TRBJ2-1|TRBD2|few|TRBV7-9
CASSSRGLAGEQFF
TGTGCCAGCAGCTCCCGCGGACTAGCGGGTGAGCAGTTCTTC
>TRBJ2-7|TRBD1|.|TRBV27
CASSRQGPSYEQYF
TGTGCCAGCAGCCGACAGGGCCCCTCCTACGAGCAGTACTTC
>TRBJ1-1|.|few|TRBV5-1
CASSLDTEAFF
TGCGCCAGCAGCCTCGACACTGAAGCTTTCTTT
>TRBJ2-2|.|few|TRBV2
CASSEQNTGELFF
TGTGCCAGCAGTGAACAGAACACCGGGGAGCTGTTTTTT
>TRBJ2-1|TRBD1|few|TRBV9
CASSRLGQAYNEQFF
TGTGCCAGCAGCCGCCTCGGACAGGCGTACAATGAGCAGTTCTTC
>TRBJ1-5|TRBD1|.|TRBV6-1
CATNRGYQPQHF
TGTGCCACCAACAGGGGATATCAGCCCCAGCATTTT
>TRBJ2-7|.|.|TRBV9
CASSGPSDEQYF
TGTGCCAGCAGCGGTCCTAGCGACGAGCAGTACTTC
>TRBJ1-2|.|.|TRBV5-6
CASRREDYYGYTF
TGTGCCAGCAGGCGGGAGGACTACTATGGCTACACCTTC
>TRBJ1-5|TRBD1|.|TRBV2
CASSEASMTGLQPQHF
TGTGCCAGCAGTGAAGCCTCTATGACAGGGTTGCAGCCCCAGCATTTT
>TRBJ2-7|TRBD2|.|TRBV25-1
CASSEFGGRGAYEQYF
TGTGCCAGCAGTGAATTCGGGGGGCGGGGGGCCTACGAGCAGTACTTC
>TRBJ1-1|.|few|TRBV5-1
CASSLADLSGRAFF
TGCGCCAGCAGCTTGGCGGATTTGTCAGGGCGGGCTTTCTTT
>TRBJ2-6|TRBD1|.|TRBV5-1
CASSSTRQGWANVLTF
TGCGCCAGCAGCTCCACCCGACAGGGCTGGGCCAACGTCCTGACTTTC
>TRBJ2-7|.|few|TRBV5-6
CASSLRGHRTYEQYF
TGTGCCAGCAGCTTGAGGGGACACCGGACCTACGAGCAGTACTTC
>TRBJ2-1|TRBD2|.|TRBV27
CASSFSFGTSGAYNEQFF
TGTGCCAGCAGTTTCTCCTTCGGGACTAGCGGGGCCTACAATGAGCAGTTCTTC
>TRBJ2-1|.|many|TRBV20-1
CSASRDSEFF
TGCAGTGCTTCGCGTGACTCAGAGTTCTTC
>TRBJ2-1|TRBD1|.|TRBV9
CASSYPAGQGANEQFF
TGTGCCAGCAGCTACCCGGCGGGACAGGGTGCCAATGAGCAGTTCTTC
>TRBJ2-7|.|.|TRBV2
CASSDKAARAGSYEQYF
TGTGCCAGCAGTGATAAGGCGGCGAGGGCCGGGTCCTACGAGCAGTACTTC